The rows below give T cell receptor beta chains drawn from one sample of a study of OX40 agonist ivuxolimab in advanced cancers. The protocol was immunoSEQ multiplex PCR, while the TCRdb copy is restricted to in-frame clones and leaves out a portion. The repertoire holds approximately 40,000 clones, with about 83% as singletons. The sequenced sample was CD4+ or CD8+ T cells sorted from blood, obtained in a trial of the OX40 agonist ivuxolimab. The receptors were gathered from an adult with an advanced solid tumor such as melanoma, head and neck, liver or kidney cancer. The CDR3 runs from the conserved cysteine through the conserved F or W. Each record gives: D gene, J gene, clone size, V gene, CDR3 DNA, CDR3 protein. D genes are given only for firm matches. The listing skips clone size in some rows; elsewhere it reads once, few, many or a size class.

TRBD2 | TRBJ2-7 | NA | TRBV2 | TGTGCCAGCAGTGTGCGGACTAGCGGAGACTCCTACGAGCAGTACTTC | CASSVRTSGDSYEQYF
NA | TRBJ2-7 | NA | TRBV7-2 | TGTGCCAGCAGCACCGGACTGGGAAGTGGTTACGAGCAGTACTTC | CASSTGLGSGYEQYF
NA | TRBJ2-1 | once | TRBV27 | TGTGCCAGCGGGACCCGGGCCCAGGGCCTCAATGAGCAGTTCTTC | CASGTRAQGLNEQFF
NA | TRBJ2-2 | NA | TRBV27 | TGTGCCAGCACCTTGAATGAGAACGGGGAGCTGTTTTTT | CASTLNENGELFF
NA | TRBJ2-7 | NA | TRBV10-3 | TGTGCCATCACCAGGGAACTCCCCTACTACGAGCAGTACTTC | CAITRELPYYEQYF
TRBD1 | TRBJ2-7 | NA | TRBV5-6 | TGTGCCAGCAGCTCCCGGGACAGGGGCCTCTACGAGCAGTACTTC | CASSSRDRGLYEQYF
NA | TRBJ2-3 | NA | TRBV27 | TGTGCCAGCACCGGTGAGCCCGGCATCACAGATACGCAGTATTTT | CASTGEPGITDTQYF
TRBD1 | TRBJ2-1 | NA | TRBV27 | TGTGCCAGCAGTTTATCGGTAGGGGGCTTGAACAATGAGCAGTTCTTC | CASSLSVGGLNNEQFF
NA | TRBJ1-6 | NA | TRBV30 | TGTGCCTGGAGTGAGGCCACGGACCAAGGGGCTGTTAATTCACCCCTCCACTTT | CAWSEATDQGAVNSPLHF
NA | TRBJ2-3 | NA | TRBV7-9 | TGTGCCAGCAGCCCGTCCCGCGGGTCCGCAGATACGCAGTATTTT | CASSPSRGSADTQYF
TRBD1 | TRBJ2-5 | NA | TRBV19 | TGTGCCAGTAGAGACTTACAGGGGGCCGGGGAGACCCAGTACTTC | CASRDLQGAGETQYF
TRBD2 | TRBJ2-7 | NA | TRBV7-2 | TGTGCCAGCAGCTTAGTAGCGGGCCCCTCCTACGAGCAGTACTTC | CASSLVAGPSYEQYF
TRBD1 | TRBJ1-3 | NA | TRBV6-5 | TGTGCCAGCAGTCTACAGGGGACTGGAAACACCATATATTTT | CASSLQGTGNTIYF
NA | TRBJ1-1 | NA | TRBV30 | TGTGCCTGGAGTGTAGCGGCTACAGAAGCTTTCTTT | CAWSVAATEAFF
NA | TRBJ2-1 | NA | TRBV28 | TGTGCCAGCAGACCGGGTCCTACCACCTACAATGAGCAGTTCTTC | CASRPGPTTYNEQFF
NA | TRBJ1-6 | NA | TRBV5-5 | TGTGCCAGCGGCCTGGGGGGCTCTTCACCCCTCCACTTT | CASGLGGSSPLHF
NA | TRBJ2-2 | NA | TRBV7-8 | TGTGCCAGCAGCTTCCGGCAGAATGAGGCCGGGGAGCTGTTTTTT | CASSFRQNEAGELFF
TRBD2 | TRBJ2-7 | NA | TRBV4-3 | TGCGCCAGCAGCCAAGCACTAGCGGGGTACGAGCAGTACTTC | CASSQALAGYEQYF
TRBD2 | TRBJ2-3 | once | TRBV5-6 | TGTGCCAGCAGCTCCAGCCAGACTAGCGGCCGCACAGATACGCAGTATTTT | CASSSSQTSGRTDTQYF
TRBD2 | TRBJ2-7 | NA | TRBV27 | TGTGCCAGCAGTTTTATCGGGACTAGCGGGAGCGCGCAGTACTTC | CASSFIGTSGSAQYF
TRBD1 | TRBJ1-6 | NA | TRBV5-1 | TGCGCCAGCATTGGGGTGCGAGACAGGGGGCTTACCTATAATTCACCCCTCCACTTT | CASIGVRDRGLTYNSPLHF
TRBD1 | TRBJ1-6 | NA | TRBV30 | TGTGCCTGGAGTGCTGGGACAGGGGTTACACCCCTCCACTTT | CAWSAGTGVTPLHF
NA | TRBJ1-5 | NA | TRBV19 | TGTGCCAGTAACAATCAGCCCCAGCATTTT | CASNNQPQHF
TRBD2 | TRBJ2-7 | few | TRBV5-1 | TGCGCCAGCAGCTTGTACGGCGGGAGGACCTACGAGCAGTACTTC | CASSLYGGRTYEQYF
TRBD1 | TRBJ2-7 | once | TRBV27 | TGTGCCAGCAGTTTGGGGCAGGGGGCCTTCCACGAGCAGTACTTC | CASSLGQGAFHEQYF
TRBD2 | TRBJ2-7 | NA | TRBV5-1 | TGCGCCAGCACCCTAGCGGGCGGATACGCCGAGCAGTACTTC | CASTLAGGYAEQYF
NA | TRBJ2-2 | NA | TRBV7-2 | TGTGCCAGCAGCTTAGAGGTGGGAAGGGACACCGGGGAGCTGTTTTTT | CASSLEVGRDTGELFF
TRBD1 | TRBJ1-1 | NA | TRBV19 | TGTGCCAGTGCATGGACAGGGGGCGGCACTGAAGCTTTCTTT | CASAWTGGGTEAFF
NA | TRBJ1-1 | NA | TRBV27 | TGTGCCAGCAGTTTAAGTGGAGGGTTTGGGTTAGAGGACACTGAAGCTTTCTTT | CASSLSGGFGLEDTEAFF
NA | TRBJ2-2 | NA | TRBV7-3 | TGTGCCAGCAGCTTAAGGCAGGGAAACGCGAACCTATCCACCGGGGAGCTGTTTTTT | CASSLRQGNANLSTGELFF
NA | TRBJ2-5 | NA | TRBV27 | TGTGCCAGCAGTTTATGGGGGGGGCCATCCCACCTGGAGACCCAGTACTTC | CASSLWGGPSHLETQYF
NA | TRBJ2-7 | NA | TRBV11-2 | TGTGCCAGCAGCTTGTCAGGTTACGAGCAGTACTTC | CASSLSGYEQYF
TRBD1 | TRBJ2-1 | NA | TRBV9 | TGTGCCAGCAGCCCCCATATCGGGACAGACAATGAGCAGTTCTTC | CASSPHIGTDNEQFF
NA | TRBJ2-5 | NA | TRBV27 | TGTGCCAGCAGTTTACTGATGGGGGCTTTACGCCAAGAGACCCAGTACTTC | CASSLLMGALRQETQYF
NA | TRBJ1-1 | NA | TRBV10-3 | TGTGCCATACGGACAGAGATGAACACTGAAGCTTTCTTT | CAIRTEMNTEAFF
NA | TRBJ2-4 | NA | TRBV6-1 | TGTGCCAGCAGTGAAGTGAGGGGGACCAAAAACATTCAGTACTTC | CASSEVRGTKNIQYF
TRBD2 | TRBJ2-3 | NA | TRBV5-4 | TGTGCCAGCAGCTATTTCGGGGGGAGCACAGATACGCAGTATTTT | CASSYFGGSTDTQYF
NA | TRBJ2-3 | NA | TRBV4-1 | TGCGCCAGCAGCCTTATCCAGGGTCACACAGATACGCAGTATTTT | CASSLIQGHTDTQYF
NA | TRBJ1-1 | medium-sized | TRBV25-1 | TGTGCCAGCAGCCCAACCCGGGAGGGAGACACTGAAGCTTTCTTT | CASSPTREGDTEAFF
TRBD2 | TRBJ2-7 | NA | TRBV4-1 | TGCGCCAGCAGCCCACTTCTAGCGGGAGGGTCAAACGAGCAGTACTTC | CASSPLLAGGSNEQYF
NA | TRBJ2-7 | NA | TRBV19 | TGTGCCAGTAGTATGTCCTCATACCTCCCTCCCTACGAGCAGTACTTC | CASSMSSYLPPYEQYF
TRBD1 | TRBJ1-2 | NA | TRBV2 | TGTGCCAGCAGTGCAGTCAAGACAGGGCATGGCTACACCTTC | CASSAVKTGHGYTF
TRBD2 | TRBJ2-7 | NA | TRBV27 | TGTGCCAGCAGTCCACGGACTAGCGGGAATTACTACGAGCAGTACTTC | CASSPRTSGNYYEQYF
NA | TRBJ1-6 | NA | TRBV19 | TGTGCCAGTAGTTCCTCGAGGGGGAAAGGAACACCCCTCCACTTT | CASSSSRGKGTPLHF
NA | TRBJ2-3 | NA | TRBV7-9 | TGTGCCAGCATCCTCTCGCAGAGCACAGATACGCAGTATTTT | CASILSQSTDTQYF